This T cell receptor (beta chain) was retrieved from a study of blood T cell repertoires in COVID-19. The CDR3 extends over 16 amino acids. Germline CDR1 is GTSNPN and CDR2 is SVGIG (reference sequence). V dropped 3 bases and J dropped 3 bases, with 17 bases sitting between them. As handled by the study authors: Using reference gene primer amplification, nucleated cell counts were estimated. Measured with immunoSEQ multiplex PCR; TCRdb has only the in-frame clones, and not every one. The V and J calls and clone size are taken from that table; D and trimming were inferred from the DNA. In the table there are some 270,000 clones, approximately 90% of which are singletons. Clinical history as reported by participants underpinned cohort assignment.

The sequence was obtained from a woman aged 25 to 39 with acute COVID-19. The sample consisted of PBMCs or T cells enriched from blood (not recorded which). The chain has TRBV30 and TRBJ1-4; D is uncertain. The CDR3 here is CAWSPPLRPSNEKLFF. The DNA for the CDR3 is TGTGCCTGGAGCCCCCCCCTGAGGCCGTCTAATGAAAAACTGTTTTTT. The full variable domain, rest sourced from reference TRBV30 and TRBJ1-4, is SQTIHQWPATLVQPVGSPLSLECTVEGTSNPNLYWYRQAAGRGLQLLFYSVGIGQISSEVPQNLSASRPQDRQFILSSKKLLLSDSGFYLCAWSPPLRPSNEKLFFGSGTQLSVL.